Following are 20 T cell receptor beta chains from one sample sequenced in a study of blood T cell repertoires in COVID-19. Sequencing used immunoSEQ multiplex PCR; TCRdb keeps in-frame clones, though not all of them. Of around 160,000 clones listed, around 84% are singletons. Sequencing input: peripheral blood. Receptor source: a woman over 75 with acute or convalescent COVID-19.

This rearrangement joins TRBV28 to TRBJ2-7; possibly TRBD1 for D (5 bases). V was shortened by 6 bases and J by 3 bases, with 9 bases between the two germline ends. The CDR3 totals 12 residues. Per germline, CDR1 MDHEN and CDR2 SYDVKM. DNA for the CDR3: TGTGCCAGCAGGGGGCAGAACTACGAGCAGTACTTC. Its protein is CASRGQNYEQYF.

This rearrangement joins TRBV4-1 to TRBJ2-3; D gene unclear. In germline, CDR1 is MGHRA, CDR2 YSYEKL. There are 11 residues in the CDR3. Trimming removed 6 bases from V and 6 bases from J, with 7 bases in between. The CDR3 DNA is TGCGCCAGCAGGGTCGGGGATACGCAGTATTTT. Residues: CASRVGDTQYF.

The genes are TRBV5-1 and TRBJ2-1, with unresolved D. V was clipped by 4 bases and J by 7 bases, with 9 bases between them. The CDR3 is made up of 12 amino acids. CDR1 and CDR2 (germline): SGHRS, YFSETQ. CDR3 sequence: CASSPAGNEQFF. As DNA, the CDR3 is TGCGCCAGCAGCCCAGCCGGGAATGAGCAGTTCTTC.

The V gene is TRBV2, the J gene TRBJ2-4; TRBD1 aligns across 8 bases. The CDR3 is 16 amino acids. V trimming: 3 bases; J trimming: 2 bases; junction bases outside the gene matches: 6. Germline V gene sequence: CDR1 SNHLY, CDR2 FYNNEI. CDR3 sequence (DNA): TGTGCCAGCAGTGACCTACAGGGGGGAACCAAAAACATTCAGTACTTC. This encodes CASSDLQGGTKNIQYF.

This clone has just a few counts. The V and J genes are TRBV6-5 and TRBJ1-1; perhaps TRBD1 as D (5 bases). The V end was cut by 6 bases, the J end by 1 base, with 15 bases between. This CDR3 has 15 amino acids. The germline V gene encodes CDR1 MNHEY and CDR2 SVGAGI. CDR3 protein: CASRLQLTENTEAFF. In DNA, the CDR3 is TGTGCCAGCAGACTCCAATTGACAGAGAACACTGAAGCTTTCTTT.

The chain employs TRBV3-1 (or the pseudogene TRBV3-2) and TRBJ1-5; no reliable D call. CDR3 length: 14 amino acids. The V end was cut by 1 base, the J end by 3 bases, with 7 bases between. Germline lookup yields CDR1 LGHDT and CDR2 YNNKEL (reference sequence). Written as DNA, the CDR3 is TGTGCCAGCAGCCAAGCTAATCACAATCAGCCCCAGCATTTT. Its protein product is CASSQANHNQPQHF.

V usage is TRBV9 and J usage is TRBJ2-1; D unresolved. This CDR3 region has 15 residues. The germline CDR1 and CDR2 sequences are SGDLS and YYNGEE. The V end lost 0 bases, the J end lost 5 bases, and 12 bases lay between the germline ends. In DNA form, the CDR3 reads TGTGCCAGCAGCGTAGGATCCGCGATACACAATGAGCAGTTCTTC. Residues: CASSVGSAIHNEQFF.

This chain links TRBV4-2 with TRBJ1-2, with 9 bases lining up with TRBD1. Germline assignment: CDR1 LGHNA and CDR2 YNFKEQ. This CDR3 has 15 residues. With 2 bases clipped from V and 7 bases from J, the junction kept 8 bases outside the gene matches. The CDR3 here is CASSQRGTGIIGYTF. CDR3 coding DNA: TGTGCCAGCAGCCAACGTGGGACAGGGATTATTGGCTACACCTTC.

This chain connects TRBV5-4 to TRBJ2-2; 9 nucleotides align to TRBD2. Germline V gene sequence: CDR1 SGHNT, CDR2 YYREEE (reference sequence). J lost 0 bases, V lost 4 bases, and 4 bases had no gene match. CDR3 length: 16 amino acids. The CDR3 bases are TGTGCCAGCAGCCCCGGACTAGCGCCGAACACCGGGGAGCTGTTTTTT. This codes for CASSPGLAPNTGELFF.

This chain connects TRBV27 to TRBJ1-5; 11 nucleotides agree with TRBD1. The CDR3 loop spans 17 amino acids. The V segment lost 5 bases and the J segment 1 base; nucleotides outside the gene matches: 7. The germline gives CDR1 MNHEY, CDR2 SMNVEV (reference sequence). As DNA, the CDR3 is TGTGCCAGCAGTCCCGGGACAGGGGGAAGGAGCAATCAGCCCCAGCATTTT. Translation: CASSPGTGGRSNQPQHF.

This chain links TRBV23-1 with TRBJ1-5, with D hard to call. TRBV23-1 is an ORF, with its function uncertain. V was cut by 1 base and J by 1 base, with 23 bases left in between. CDR3 length: 20 residues. CDR3 region: CASSQFLLKIINRSNQPQHF. The CDR3 coding sequence is TGCGCCAGCAGTCAATTTTTATTAAAAATAATAAATAGAAGCAATCAGCCCCAGCATTTT.

About this clone: An end of the junction differs from the germline gene, which may be a read error. The rearrangement links TRBV6-1 to TRBJ2-7; maybe TRBD1 (5 bases). Germline CDR1 MNHNS, CDR2 SASEGT. The CDR3 consists of 11 residues. The CDR3 region has the DNA TGTGCCAGCAGTGAATTGGGGCCATGGGACTTC. Its protein is CASSELGPWDF.

The rearrangement uses TRBV19 and TRBJ2-1; D is possibly TRBD2 (6 bases). Per germline, CDR1 LNHDA and CDR2 SQIVND (reference sequence). The ends were cut back, 1 base at V and 6 bases at J, with 16 bases in the middle. The CDR3 is 16 residues long. The CDR3 here is CASSIVDGSGGNEQFF. The DNA for the CDR3 is TGTGCCAGTAGTATAGTTGACGGGAGCGGTGGCAATGAGCAGTTCTTC. The whole variable domain, remainder taken from reference TRBV19 and TRBJ2-1, is DGGITQSPKYLFRKEGQNVTLSCEQNLNHDAMYWYRQDPGQGLRLIYYSQIVNDFQKGDIAEGYSVSREKKESFPLTVTSAQKNPTAFYLCASSIVDGSGGNEQFFGPGTRLTVL.

The chain joins TRBV6-6 to TRBJ2-7; TRBD1 matches at 7 bases. J was trimmed by 2 bases and V by 6 bases; bases with no gene match: 7. Germline V gene data show CDR1 as MNHNY and CDR2 as SVGAGI (reference sequence). The CDR3 extends over 14 amino acids. The CDR3 DNA reads as TGTGCCAGCAGACCCCGACAGGGAACCTACGAGCAGTACTTC. This sequence encodes CASRPRQGTYEQYF.

The sample holds a few counts of this clone. This sequence joins TRBV7-9 and TRBJ1-1, with 8 nucleotides matching TRBD1. In germline, CDR1 is SEHNR, CDR2 FQNEAQ (reference sequence). The CDR3 contains 12 residues. V dropped 3 bases and J dropped 7; count of bases not matched to a gene: 1. This chain's CDR3 is CASSFGQGEAFF. The CDR3 nucleotides are TGTGCCAGCAGCTTTGGACAGGGTGAAGCTTTCTTT. Drawing the rest from reference TRBV7-9 and TRBJ1-1, the complete variable domain is DTGVSQNPRHKITKRGQNVTFRCDPISEHNRLYWYRQTLGQGPEFLTYFQNEAQLEKSRLLSDRFSAERPKGSFSTLEIQRTEQGDSAMYLCASSFGQGEAFFGQGTRLTVV.

The genes are TRBV19 and TRBJ1-2, with 8 bases that match TRBD1. The V gene's germline CDR1 is LNHDA and CDR2 SQIVND (reference sequence). J gave up 6 bases and V 6 bases, and 9 bases lay outside the gene matches. The CDR3 consists of 14 residues. The CDR3 protein is CASRGRGRFDGYTF. DNA for the CDR3: TGTGCCAGTAGGGGCAGGGGGCGCTTCGATGGCTACACCTTC.

The V gene is TRBV30, the J gene TRBJ1-6; 7 nucleotides match TRBD1. Germline values: CDR1 GTSNPN, CDR2 SVGIG (reference sequence). This CDR3 comprises 15 residues. V was clipped by 3 bases and J by 5 bases; unmatched bases: 7. CDR3 DNA: TGTGCCTGGAGGACAACGGGACAGAATAATTCACCCCTCCACTTT. Translation: CAWRTTGQNNSPLHF. The entire variable domain, with the rest obtained from reference TRBV30 and TRBJ1-6, is as follows: SQTIHQWPATLVQPVGSPLSLECTVEGTSNPNLYWYRQAAGRGLQLLFYSVGIGQISSEVPQNLSASRPQDRQFILSSKKLLLSDSGFYLCAWRTTGQNNSPLHFGNGTRLTVT.

This CDR3 reads CASSLGRGLNHYGYTF. CDR3 bases: TGTGCCAGCAGCTTAGGCAGGGGGCTAAACCACTATGGCTACACCTTC. The V and J genes are TRBV7-2 and TRBJ1-2; TRBD1 matches 8 bases. CDR3 length: 16 residues. Germline values: CDR1 SGHTA, CDR2 FQGNSA. Trimming took 1 base from V and 3 from J; bases not matched to a gene: 7.

Remarks on this clone: A read error may produce the germline difference seen at one junction end. The V call is TRBV24-1, the J call TRBJ2-1; the match to TRBD2 covers 11 bases. There are 15 residues in the CDR3. CDR1 KGHDR and CDR2 SFDVKD come from the germline V gene. The CDR3 region has the DNA TGTGCCACCAATGATAGCGGGAGGGTTAACAATGAGCAGTTCTTC. Translated, it gives CATNDSGRVNNEQFF.

This chain joins TRBV10-3 and TRBJ1-1; 7 bases agree with TRBD1. Losses at the gene ends were 6 bases for V and 0 bases for J; bases not matched to a gene: 4. CDR1 and CDR2 (germline): ENHRY, SYGVKD. The CDR3 covers 14 residues. The CDR3 nucleotides are TGTGCCATCAGGAAGGACAGGATGAACACTGAAGCTTTCTTT. Residues: CAIRKDRMNTEAFF.